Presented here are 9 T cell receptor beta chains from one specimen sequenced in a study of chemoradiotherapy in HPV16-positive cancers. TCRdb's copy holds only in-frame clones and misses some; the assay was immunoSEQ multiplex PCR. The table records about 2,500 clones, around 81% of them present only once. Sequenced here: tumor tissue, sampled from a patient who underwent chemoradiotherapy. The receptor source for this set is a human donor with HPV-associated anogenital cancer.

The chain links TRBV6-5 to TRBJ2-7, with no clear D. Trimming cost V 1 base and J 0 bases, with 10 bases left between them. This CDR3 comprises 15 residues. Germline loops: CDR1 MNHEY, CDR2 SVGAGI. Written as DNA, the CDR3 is TGTGCCAGCAGTTACTTCTCTTCGAGCTCCTACGAGCAGTACTTC. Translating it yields CASSYFSSSSYEQYF.

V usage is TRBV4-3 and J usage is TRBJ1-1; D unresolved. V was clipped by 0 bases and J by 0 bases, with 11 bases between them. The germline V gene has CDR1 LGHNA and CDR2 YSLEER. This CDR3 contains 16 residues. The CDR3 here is CASSQDAGHMNTEAFF. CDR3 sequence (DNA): TGCGCCAGCAGCCAAGATGCGGGCCATATGAACACTGAAGCTTTCTTT.

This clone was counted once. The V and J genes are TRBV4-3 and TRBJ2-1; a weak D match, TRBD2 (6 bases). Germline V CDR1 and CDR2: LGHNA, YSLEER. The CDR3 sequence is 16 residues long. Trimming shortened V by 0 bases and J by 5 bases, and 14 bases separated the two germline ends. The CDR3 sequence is CASSQDRSSANNEQFF. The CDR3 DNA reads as TGCGCCAGCAGCCAAGATAGGTCTAGCGCAAACAATGAGCAGTTCTTC.

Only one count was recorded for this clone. CDR3 protein: CASSLLAGVTYEQYF. The CDR3 DNA reads as TGTGCCAGTAGCCTCCTAGCGGGAGTGACCTACGAGCAGTACTTC. The chain uses TRBV19 and TRBJ2-7; 10 bases are a match to TRBD2. Germline CDR1 reads LNHDA; CDR2 reads SQIVND (reference sequence). The CDR3 is made up of 15 amino acids. The V and J ends lost 6 bases and 2 bases, in that order; junction bases with no gene match: 7.

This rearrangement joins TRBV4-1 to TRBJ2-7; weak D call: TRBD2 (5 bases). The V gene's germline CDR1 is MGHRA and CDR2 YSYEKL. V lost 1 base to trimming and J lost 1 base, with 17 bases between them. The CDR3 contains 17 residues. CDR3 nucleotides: TGCGCCAGCAGCCAAGCCCTGGGCGGGCACACATCCTACGAGCAGTACTTC. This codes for CASSQALGGHTSYEQYF.

CDR3 DNA: TGTGCCAGCAGTCCCGCCGGTGCTAGCGAGGGCGGGGAGCTGTTTTTT. Translation gives CASSPAGASEGGELFF. The chain links TRBV28 to TRBJ2-2; D may be TRBD2 (6 bases). The germline V gene encodes CDR1 MDHEN and CDR2 SYDVKM. The CDR3 is 16 amino acids. Trimming cost V 5 bases and J 7 bases, with 20 bases left between them.

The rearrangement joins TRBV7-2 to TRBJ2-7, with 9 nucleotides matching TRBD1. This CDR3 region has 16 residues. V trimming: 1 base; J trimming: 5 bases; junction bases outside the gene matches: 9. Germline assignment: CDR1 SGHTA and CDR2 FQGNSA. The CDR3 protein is CASSLGGQGFRHEQYF. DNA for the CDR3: TGTGCCAGCAGCTTAGGGGGACAGGGTTTTCGCCACGAGCAGTACTTC.

The CDR3 nucleotides are TGTGCCAGCAGCGTAGAGGGACAGGGGGGCAATGAGCAGTTCTTC. Its translation: CASSVEGQGGNEQFF. The rearrangement joins TRBV9 to TRBJ2-1; 11 bases are a match to TRBD1. V shed 0 bases and J 6 bases; nucleotides not matched to a gene: 2. This CDR3 region has 15 residues. Germline lookup yields CDR1 SGDLS and CDR2 YYNGEE. Looking up the rest from reference TRBV9 and TRBJ2-1 gives the full variable domain: DSGVTQTPKHLITATGQRVTLRCSPRSGDLSVYWYQQSLDQGLQFLIQYYNGEERAKGNILERFSAQQFPDLHSELNLSSLELGDSALYFCASSVEGQGGNEQFFGPGTRLTVL.

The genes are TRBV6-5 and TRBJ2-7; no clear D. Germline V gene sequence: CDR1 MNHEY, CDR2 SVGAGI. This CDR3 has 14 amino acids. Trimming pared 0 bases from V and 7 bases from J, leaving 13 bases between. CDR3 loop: CASSYSVTEGEQYF. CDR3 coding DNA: TGTGCCAGCAGTTACTCGGTAACCGAAGGGGAGCAGTACTTC.